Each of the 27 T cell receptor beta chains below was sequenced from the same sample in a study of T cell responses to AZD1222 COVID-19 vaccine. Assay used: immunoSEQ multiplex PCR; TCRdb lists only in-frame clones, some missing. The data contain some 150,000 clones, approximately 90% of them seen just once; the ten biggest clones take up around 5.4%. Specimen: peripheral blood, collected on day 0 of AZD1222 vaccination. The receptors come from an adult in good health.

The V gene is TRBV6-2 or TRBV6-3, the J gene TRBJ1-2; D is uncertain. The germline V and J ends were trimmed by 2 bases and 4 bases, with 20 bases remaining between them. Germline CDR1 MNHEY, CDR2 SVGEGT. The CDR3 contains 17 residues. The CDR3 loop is CASSYSSRATEIYGYTF. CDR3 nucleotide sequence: TGTGCCAGCAGTTACAGTTCCCGGGCAACAGAGATCTATGGCTACACCTTC.

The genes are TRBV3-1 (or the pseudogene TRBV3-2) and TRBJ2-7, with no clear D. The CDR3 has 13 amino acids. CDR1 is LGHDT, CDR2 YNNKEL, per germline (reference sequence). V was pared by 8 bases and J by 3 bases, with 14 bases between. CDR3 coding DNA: TGTGCCAGCTCGTTATTTTGGGGCTACGAGCAGTACTTC. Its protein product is CASSLFWGYEQYF.

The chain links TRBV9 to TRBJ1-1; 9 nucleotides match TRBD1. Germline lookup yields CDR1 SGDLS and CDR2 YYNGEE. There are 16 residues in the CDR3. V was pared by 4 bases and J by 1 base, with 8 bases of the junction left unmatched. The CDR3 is CASSPPGQGSNTEAFF. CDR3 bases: TGTGCCAGCAGCCCTCCCGGACAGGGGTCGAACACTGAAGCTTTCTTT.

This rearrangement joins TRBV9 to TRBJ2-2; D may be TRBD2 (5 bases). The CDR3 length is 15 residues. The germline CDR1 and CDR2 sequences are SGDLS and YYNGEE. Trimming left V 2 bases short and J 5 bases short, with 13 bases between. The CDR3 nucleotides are TGTGCCAGCAGCGTGATACCTAGAGGGACCGGGGAGCTGTTTTTT. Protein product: CASSVIPRGTGELFF.

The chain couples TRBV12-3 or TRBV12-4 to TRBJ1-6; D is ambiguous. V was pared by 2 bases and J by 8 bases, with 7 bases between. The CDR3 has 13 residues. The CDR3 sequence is CASSLIRDSPLHF. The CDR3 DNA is TGTGCCAGCAGTTTAATTCGGGATTCACCCCTCCACTTT.

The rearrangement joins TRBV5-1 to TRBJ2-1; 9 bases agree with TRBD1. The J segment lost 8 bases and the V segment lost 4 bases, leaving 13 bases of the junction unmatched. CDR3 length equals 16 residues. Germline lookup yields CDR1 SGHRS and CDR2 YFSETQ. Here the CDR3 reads CASSPGQGRRGDEQFF. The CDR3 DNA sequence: TGCGCCAGCAGCCCAGGACAGGGGCGCAGGGGCGATGAGCAGTTCTTC.

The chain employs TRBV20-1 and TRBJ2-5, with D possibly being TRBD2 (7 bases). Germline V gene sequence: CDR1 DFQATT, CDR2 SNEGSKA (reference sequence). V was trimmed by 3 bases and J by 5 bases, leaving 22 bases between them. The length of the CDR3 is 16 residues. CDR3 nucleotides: TGCAGTGCTAGTGCGTGGGGGCGGGAGAGGGCGGAGACCCAGTACTTC. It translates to CSASAWGRERAETQYF.

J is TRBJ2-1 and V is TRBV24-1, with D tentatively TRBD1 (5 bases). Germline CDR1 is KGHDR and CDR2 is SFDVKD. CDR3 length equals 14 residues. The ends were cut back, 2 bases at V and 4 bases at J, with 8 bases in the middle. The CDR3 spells CATSDSRTYNEQFF. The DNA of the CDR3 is TGTGCCACCAGTGATTCCAGGACATACAATGAGCAGTTCTTC.

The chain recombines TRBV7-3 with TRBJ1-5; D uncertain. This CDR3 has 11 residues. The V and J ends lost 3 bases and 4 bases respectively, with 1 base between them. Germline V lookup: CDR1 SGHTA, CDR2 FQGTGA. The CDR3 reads CASSFNQPQHF. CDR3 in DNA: TGTGCCAGCAGCTTTAATCAGCCCCAGCATTTT.

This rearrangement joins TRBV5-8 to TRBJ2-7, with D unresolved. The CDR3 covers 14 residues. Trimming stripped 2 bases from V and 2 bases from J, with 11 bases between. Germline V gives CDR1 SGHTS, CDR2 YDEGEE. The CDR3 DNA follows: TGTGCCAGCAGCTTTAAAGACACAACCTACGAGCAGTACTTC. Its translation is CASSFKDTTYEQYF.

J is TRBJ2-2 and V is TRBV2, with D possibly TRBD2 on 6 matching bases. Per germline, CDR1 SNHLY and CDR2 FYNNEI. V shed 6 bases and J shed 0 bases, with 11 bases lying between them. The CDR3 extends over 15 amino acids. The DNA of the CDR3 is TGTGCCAGCAGGGAGAGCGGGTCGAACACCGGGGAGCTGTTTTTT. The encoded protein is CASRESGSNTGELFF.

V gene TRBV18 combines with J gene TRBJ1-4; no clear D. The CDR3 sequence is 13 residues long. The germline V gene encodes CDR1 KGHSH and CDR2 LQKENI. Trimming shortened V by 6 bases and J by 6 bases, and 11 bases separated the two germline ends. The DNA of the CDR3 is TGTGCCAGCTCTTCGTCGCTCGATGAAAAACTGTTTTTT. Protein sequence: CASSSSLDEKLFF.

DNA of the CDR3: TGTGCCAGCAGTTACTACGCCAGGGGGATTTATTCACCCCTCCACTTT. Translating it yields CASSYYARGIYSPLHF. The chain couples TRBV6-2 or TRBV6-3 to TRBJ1-6, with TRBD1 matching 7 bases. The CDR3 spans 16 residues. CDR1 is MNHEY and CDR2 is SVGEGT in the germline V gene. V shed 1 base, J shed 8 bases, and the junction held 8 bases outside the gene matches.

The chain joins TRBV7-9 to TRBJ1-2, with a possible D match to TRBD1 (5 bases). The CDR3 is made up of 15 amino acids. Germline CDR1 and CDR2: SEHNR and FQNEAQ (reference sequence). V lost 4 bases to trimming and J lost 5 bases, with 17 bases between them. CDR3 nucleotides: TGTGCCAGCAGCTCAACCCAGGGAGGAGGGTATGGCTACACCTTC. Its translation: CASSSTQGGGYGYTF.

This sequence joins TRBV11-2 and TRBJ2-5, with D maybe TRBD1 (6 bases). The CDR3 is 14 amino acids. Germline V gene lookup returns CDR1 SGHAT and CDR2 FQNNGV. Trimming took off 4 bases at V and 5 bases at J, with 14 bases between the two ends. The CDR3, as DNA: TGTGCCAGCAGCTCTCAAAGGGGGTGGGAGACCCAGTACTTC. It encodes CASSSQRGWETQYF.

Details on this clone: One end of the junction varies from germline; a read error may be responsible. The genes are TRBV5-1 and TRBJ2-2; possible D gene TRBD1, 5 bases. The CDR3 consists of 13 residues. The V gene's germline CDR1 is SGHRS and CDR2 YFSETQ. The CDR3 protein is CASRAANTGELFF. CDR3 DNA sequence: TGCGCTAGCAGGGCGGCGAACACCGGGGAGCTGTTTTTT.

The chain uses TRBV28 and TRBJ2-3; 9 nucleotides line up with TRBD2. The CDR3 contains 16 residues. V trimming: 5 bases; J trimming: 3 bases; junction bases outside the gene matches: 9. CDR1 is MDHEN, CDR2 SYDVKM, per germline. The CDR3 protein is CASSHEAGGRTDTQYF. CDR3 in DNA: TGTGCCAGCAGTCACGAGGCGGGAGGGCGGACAGATACGCAGTATTTT.

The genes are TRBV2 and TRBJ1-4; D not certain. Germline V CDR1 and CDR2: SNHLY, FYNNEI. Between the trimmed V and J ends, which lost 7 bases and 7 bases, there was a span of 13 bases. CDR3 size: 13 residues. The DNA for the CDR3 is TGTGCCAGCAACCGGGGAGAGGGTGAAAAACTGTTTTTT. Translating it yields CASNRGEGEKLFF.

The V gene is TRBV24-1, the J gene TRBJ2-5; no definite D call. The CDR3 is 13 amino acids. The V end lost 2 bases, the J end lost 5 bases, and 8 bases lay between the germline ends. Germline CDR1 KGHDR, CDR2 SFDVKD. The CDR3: CATSDSPSETQYF. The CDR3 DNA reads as TGTGCCACCAGTGATTCCCCCTCGGAGACCCAGTACTTC.

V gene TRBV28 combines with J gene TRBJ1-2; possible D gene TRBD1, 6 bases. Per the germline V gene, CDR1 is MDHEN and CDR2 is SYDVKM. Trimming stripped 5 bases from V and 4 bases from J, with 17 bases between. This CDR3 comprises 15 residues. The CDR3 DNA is TGTGCCAGCAGTACCGGACAGACGACCCTCTATGGCTACACCTTC. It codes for CASSTGQTTLYGYTF.

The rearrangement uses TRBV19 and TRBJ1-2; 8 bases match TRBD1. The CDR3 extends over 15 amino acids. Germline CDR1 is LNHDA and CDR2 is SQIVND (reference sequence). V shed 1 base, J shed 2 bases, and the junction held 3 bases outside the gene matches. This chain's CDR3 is CASSIGGQANYGYTF. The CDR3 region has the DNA TGTGCCAGTAGTATAGGGGGACAGGCGAACTATGGCTACACCTTC.

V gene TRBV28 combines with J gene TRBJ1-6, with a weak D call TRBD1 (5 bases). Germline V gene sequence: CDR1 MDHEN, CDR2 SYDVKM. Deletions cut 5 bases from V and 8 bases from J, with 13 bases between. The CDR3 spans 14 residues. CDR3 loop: CASSPGSADSPLHF. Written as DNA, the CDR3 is TGTGCCAGCAGTCCAGGGAGCGCGGATTCACCCCTCCACTTT.

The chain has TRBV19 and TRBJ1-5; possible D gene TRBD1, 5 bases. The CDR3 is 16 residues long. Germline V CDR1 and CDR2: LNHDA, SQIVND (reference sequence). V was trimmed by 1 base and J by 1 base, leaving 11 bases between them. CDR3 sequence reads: CASSIVGAGSNQPQHF. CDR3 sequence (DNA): TGTGCCAGTAGTATAGTAGGGGCAGGCAGCAATCAGCCCCAGCATTTT.

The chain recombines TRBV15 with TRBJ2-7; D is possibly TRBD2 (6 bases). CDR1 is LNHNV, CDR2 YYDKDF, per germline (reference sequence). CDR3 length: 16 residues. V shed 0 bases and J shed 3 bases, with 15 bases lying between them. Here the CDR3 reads CATSRDRDGGDYEQYF. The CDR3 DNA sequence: TGTGCCACCAGCAGAGATCGAGACGGCGGGGACTACGAGCAGTACTTC.

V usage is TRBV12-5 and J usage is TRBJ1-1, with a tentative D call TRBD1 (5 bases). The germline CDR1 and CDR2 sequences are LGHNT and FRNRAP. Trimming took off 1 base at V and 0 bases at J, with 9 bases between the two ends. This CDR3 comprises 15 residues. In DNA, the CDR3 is TGTGCTAGTGGTTTGGGGGGGGGACTGAACACTGAAGCTTTCTTT. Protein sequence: CASGLGGGLNTEAFF.

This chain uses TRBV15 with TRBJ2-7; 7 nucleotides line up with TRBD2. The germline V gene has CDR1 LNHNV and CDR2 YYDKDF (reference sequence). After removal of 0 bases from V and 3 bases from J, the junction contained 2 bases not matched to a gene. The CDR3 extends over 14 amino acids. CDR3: CATSRDGTNYEQYF. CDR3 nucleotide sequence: TGTGCCACCAGCAGAGACGGGACTAACTACGAGCAGTACTTC.

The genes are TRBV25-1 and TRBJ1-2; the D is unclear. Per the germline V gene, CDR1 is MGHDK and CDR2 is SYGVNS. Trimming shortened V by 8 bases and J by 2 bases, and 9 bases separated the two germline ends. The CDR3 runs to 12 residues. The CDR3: CASWVGNYGYTF. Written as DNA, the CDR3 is TGTGCCAGCTGGGTCGGGAACTATGGCTACACCTTC.